This T cell receptor beta chain was obtained from a study of cytomegalovirus exposure and HLA in healthy donors. V was clipped by 4 bases and J by 1 base; unmatched bases: 7. CDR1 and CDR2 (germline): SGHAT, FQNNGV. CDR3 length equals 16 residues. General study points: The tendency of first-cohort TCR clusters to co-occur in the 120 or so validation repertoires emerged from a later analysis. Most TCR sequences were rare, but some public TCRs occurred in many donors. CMV antigen specificity of three CMV-associated chains was confirmed in vitro.

This clone showed up just once. Its antigen is still unknown. Assay: immunoSEQ multiplex PCR; the TCRdb copy retains only in-frame clones and omits some. The sample includes approximately 140,000 clones, roughly nine tenths of them seen just once. The TCR was taken from a man between 18 and 29 years old in good health and CMV-seronegative. Sequenced: PBMCs. V and J are TRBV11-2 and TRBJ2-3, with 8 positions matching TRBD2. CDR3 loop: CASSSTVTSGTDTQYF. As DNA, the CDR3 is TGTGCCAGCAGCTCCACGGTGACTAGCGGCACAGATACGCAGTATTTT.